A selection of T cell receptor beta chains follows, all from one sample in a study of CD8 T cells in ankylosing spondylitis. TCRdb fed the 5' RACE reads into MiXCR, producing one record per CDR3 protein. The table has roughly 91,000 distinct CDR3 sequences, almost 8.5% seen once; the top ten hold nearly 10%. Sequenced sample: blood, either unsorted or a sorted T cell fraction (not recorded which). Receptor source: a male donor with ankylosing spondylitis or in good health (not recorded which). Each CDR3 is given with its conserved first and last residue. The order of the fields is J gene, D gene, clone size, V gene, CDR3 DNA, CDR3 protein. D genes are given only for firm matches. Expanded clones are given a class, and other clones once, few, many or no size at all.

TRBJ2-2	-	few	TRBV12-3/TRBV12-4	TGTACCAGCTTTAATCTATCCATCCTCAACAGGGAGAGGACCGGGGAGCTGTTTTTT	CTSFNLSILNRERTGELFF
TRBJ1-5	-	few	TRBV20-1	TGCAGTGCTAGAGATCAGGGAGGTCAGCCCCAGCATTTT	CSARDQGGQPQHF
TRBJ2-1	-	-	TRBV7-2	TGTGCCAGCAGCTTAGTAGCTGACCCCCTAGGGATTGAGCAGTTCTTC	CASSLVADPLGIEQFF
TRBJ2-3	-	many	TRBV9	TGTGCCAGCAGCGCCACAATATCAGATACGCAGTATTTT	CASSATISDTQYF
TRBJ2-1	TRBD2	many	TRBV7-3	TGTGCCAGCAGCTTAACGAGGACTAGCGGGAGAGATGAGCAGTTCTTC	CASSLTRTSGRDEQFF
TRBJ2-1	-	many	TRBV20-1	TGCAGTGCGCGGATCTACCTCTACAATGAGCAGTTCTTC	CSARIYLYNEQFF
TRBJ2-3	TRBD2	many	TRBV4-3	TGCGCCAGCAGCCAAGGTCCGGGGGGGCGTTCAGATACGCAGTATTTT	CASSQGPGGRSDTQYF
TRBJ2-3	-	many	TRBV7-3	TGTGCCAGCAGCCTGGGACAAGTTAGCACAGATACGCAGTATTTT	CASSLGQVSTDTQYF
TRBJ2-7	TRBD2	few	TRBV11-2	TGTGCCACCAGCGTCCGGGACGGTGGGAGTAGCGGGGCCTACGAGCAGTACTTC	CATSVRDGGSSGAYEQYF
TRBJ2-1	-	many	TRBV10-3	TGTGCCATCAGTGAGGGGATAGGGTATTACAATGAGCAGTTCTTC	CAISEGIGYYNEQFF
TRBJ2-1	-	-	TRBV11-1	TGTGCCAGCAGCTTAATATGGCGTCGAAGCATCCCCTCCTACAATGAGCAGTTCTTC	CASSLIWRRSIPSYNEQFF
TRBJ2-5	-	many	TRBV25-1	TGTGCCATCCTAGTGAGTGAGACCCAGTACTTC	CAILVSETQYF
TRBJ1-2	-	many	TRBV4-2	TGTGCCAGCAGCCAAGCGAACCCGAAGGTTGGCTACACCTTC	CASSQANPKVGYTF
TRBJ2-1	-	many	TRBV19	TGTGCCAGTAGTAGACGTTATGGGAGCACTATCCCTGAGCAGTTCTTC	CASSRRYGSTIPEQFF
TRBJ1-2	-	few	TRBV6-1	TGTGCCAGCAGTGAAGGGAGGGTAGGCTACACCTTC	CASSEGRVGYTF
TRBJ2-5	-	few	TRBV4-2	TGTGCCAGCAGTCAGAGTACGAGGGGCCTTAAAGGCCAAGAGACCCAGTACTTC	CASSQSTRGLKGQETQYF
TRBJ1-4	-	many	TRBV12-3/TRBV12-4	TGTGCCAGCAGACAAACCGGGTCCCCGGCAATTTTT	CASRQTGSPAIF
TRBJ1-1	-	many	TRBV29-1	TGCAGCGTTAGGGAATGGAGCACTGAAGCTTTCTTT	CSVREWSTEAFF
TRBJ2-6	-	many	TRBV12-3/TRBV12-4	TGTGCCAGCAGTTTACATCGGGGCCAAGGGAAAGGGGCCAACGTCCTGACTTTC	CASSLHRGQGKGANVLTF
TRBJ2-7	-	many	TRBV4-3	TGCGCCAGCAGCCAAGGTGGCCTTTCCTACGAGCAGTACTTC	CASSQGGLSYEQYF
TRBJ2-2	-	many	TRBV7-2	TGTGCCAGCAGCGCCTTCGGCAGGGGGGTCACCGGGGAGCTGTTTTTT	CASSAFGRGVTGELFF
TRBJ2-1	TRBD1	many	TRBV4-1	TGCGCCAGCAGCCAAGGCAGGGGGACGTCCAATGAGCAGTTCTTC	CASSQGRGTSNEQFF
TRBJ2-3	-	many	TRBV10-3	TGTGCCATCTCGAATAGGACAGATACGCAGTATTTT	CAISNRTDTQYF
TRBJ2-3	-	many	TRBV5-1	TGCGCCAGCAGCTTGGCCTTGGGAGATACGCAGTATTTT	CASSLALGDTQYF
TRBJ2-1	-	few	TRBV12-3/TRBV12-4	TGTGCCAGCAGAACCAGGGGCTCCTACAATGAGCAGTTCTTC	CASRTRGSYNEQFF
TRBJ1-5	-	many	TRBV28	TGTGCCAGCAGTTTATGGACGGGACGGGCCAATCAGCCCCAGCATTTT	CASSLWTGRANQPQHF
TRBJ2-7	-	many	TRBV18	TGTGCCAGCTCACTTGGCTCAGGGGGGAGTGCCTACGAGCAGTACTTC	CASSLGSGGSAYEQYF
TRBJ2-2	-	-	TRBV3-1	TGTGCCAGCAGCCAAGCACAGGTAAACACCGGGGAGCTGTTTTTT	CASSQAQVNTGELFF
TRBJ2-1	TRBD2	many	TRBV11-1	TGTGCCAGCAGCTTTGGGTCTAGCGGGAGTCTTGAGCAGTTCTTC	CASSFGSSGSLEQFF
TRBJ2-2	-	many	TRBV27	TGTGCCAGCAGTTTCACCCCCCCCACCCAGTCGAACACCGGGGAGCTGTTTTTT	CASSFTPPTQSNTGELFF
TRBJ2-7	-	many	TRBV7-2	TGTGCCAGTCTGGGGGTGAGCTCCTACGAGCAGTACTTC	CASLGVSSYEQYF
TRBJ2-7	TRBD1	-	TRBV4-2	TGTGCCAGCAGCCACCAGGGACAGGGGACCTCCTACGAGCAGTACTTC	CASSHQGQGTSYEQYF
TRBJ2-5	TRBD2	many	TRBV27	TGTGCCAGCAGTTTATTCCCCGGGACTAGCGGGCAAGAGACCCAGTACTTC	CASSLFPGTSGQETQYF
TRBJ2-7	TRBD1	many	TRBV6-1	TGTGCCAGCACCCCGGACAGGGAACTCTACGAGCAGTACTTC	CASTPDRELYEQYF
TRBJ2-1	-	many	TRBV12-5	TGTGCTAGTGGTTTCGGGCAGGGGGGCAATGAGCAGTTCTTC	CASGFGQGGNEQFF
TRBJ2-6	-	many	TRBV4-3	TGCGCCAGCAGCCAAGAAAGTACCTCTGGGGCCAACGTCCTGACTTTC	CASSQESTSGANVLTF
TRBJ1-6	-	few	TRBV20-1	TGCAGTGCTCCCTTACGTGGTGCGAATTCACCCCTCCACTTT	CSAPLRGANSPLHF
TRBJ2-3	-	many	TRBV5-1	TGCGCCAGCAGCTTGCGGACAGCAGATACGCAGTATTTT	CASSLRTADTQYF
TRBJ1-3	-	many	TRBV7-2	TGTGCCAGCAACGTTGGAGGGTCGGGAAACACCATATATTTT	CASNVGGSGNTIYF
TRBJ2-1	-	-	TRBV11-2	TGTGCCAGCAGCTTAGTCCATTTCGCAGGTTCTTCCTACAATGAGCAGTTCTTC	CASSLVHFAGSSYNEQFF
TRBJ2-7	-	many	TRBV13	TGTGCCAGCTCAAGGCGGAGGTACGAGCAGTACTTC	CASSRRRYEQYF
TRBJ1-1	-	many	TRBV29-1	TGCAGCGTTGAAGAGGGGGCCAAGAACACTGAAGCTTTCTTT	CSVEEGAKNTEAFF
TRBJ2-5	-	many	TRBV18	TGTGCCAGCTCACCAAACGCCGGGGGCGTTCAAGAGACCCAGTACTTC	CASSPNAGGVQETQYF
TRBJ2-7	-	many	TRBV29-1	TGCAGCGTTCAAGGAGGGGGGAGAGTCTACGAGCAGTACTTC	CSVQGGGRVYEQYF
TRBJ1-1	-	many	TRBV5-1	TGCGCCAGCAGCTTGGACACTGAAGCTTTCTTT	CASSLDTEAFF
TRBJ2-3	TRBD1	many	TRBV5-8	TGTGCCAGCGAACCCGGGACAGGGTCTGATACGCAGTATTTT	CASEPGTGSDTQYF
TRBJ2-2	-	many	TRBV4-3	TGCGCCAGCAGCCGGTTCCTGTTGGTCGCCGGGGAGCTGTTTTTT	CASSRFLLVAGELFF
TRBJ2-5	-	many	TRBV21-1	TGTGCCAGCAGCAAAGTAAGGGACCCCGCCCAAGAGACCCAGTACTTC	CASSKVRDPAQETQYF
TRBJ1-1	-	many	TRBV20-1	TGCAGTGCTAGTTTCAGGGTTGGTACTGAAGCTTTCTTT	CSASFRVGTEAFF
TRBJ1-1	-	many	TRBV20-1	TGCAGTGCCAACGAGGACGGATACACTGAAGCTTTCTTT	CSANEDGYTEAFF
TRBJ2-3	TRBD2	many	TRBV12-3/TRBV12-4	TGTGCCAGCAGTCGGGGACTAGCTCCCTTGGGAGATACGCAGTATTTT	CASSRGLAPLGDTQYF
TRBJ2-1	TRBD2	many	TRBV3-1	TGTGCCAGCAGCCGGACTAGCGGGGCCTCCTACAATGAGCAGTTCTTC	CASSRTSGASYNEQFF
TRBJ2-7	TRBD1	few	TRBV5-1	TGCGCCAGCAGCTTGGCCGGGACAGGGAACGAGCAGTACTTC	CASSLAGTGNEQYF
TRBJ2-3	TRBD1	many	TRBV10-3	TGTGCCATCAGCCCGAGAGGGGGCCAGAGCACAGATACGCAGTATTTT	CAISPRGGQSTDTQYF
TRBJ2-7	TRBD1	-	TRBV27	TGTGCCAGCAGTCACGGACAGGGCGGCTACGAGCAGTACTTC	CASSHGQGGYEQYF
TRBJ1-1	-	many	TRBV30	TGTGCCTGGAGTGTTCCTCCCGGAGTAACTGAAGCTTTCTTT	CAWSVPPGVTEAFF
TRBJ2-5	-	many	TRBV29-1	TGCAGCGTTGGTGCGGGGAACCAAGAGACCCAGTACTTC	CSVGAGNQETQYF
TRBJ2-1	TRBD2	-	TRBV7-2	TGTGCCAGCAGCCTAGGACTAGCGGGGAAAAATGAGCAGTTCTTC	CASSLGLAGKNEQFF
TRBJ1-1	-	few	TRBV6-5	TGTGCCAGCAGATACGGGTATAGCGGGGTCTTGGACACTGAAGCTTTCTTT	CASRYGYSGVLDTEAFF